What follows is one T cell receptor beta chain and its context. One end of the junction varies from germline; a read error may be responsible. All patients picked for sequencing had shown, by flow cytometry, an expansion of CD8+CD57+ cells. Diagnosis of severe acquired aplastic anemia applied to all patients. Sampling of blood occurred while the patients had still received no therapy. This specimen belongs to a study of CD8+CD57+ T cells in acquired aplastic anemia. Overall study: DNA recovered from sorted CD4+ and CD8+ cells had a mean of about 3 ug.

CDR3 size: 12 residues. Germline V CDR1 and CDR2: SGHTA, FQGTGA. According to the study, genomic DNA was the template for TCR beta VDJ and CDR3 profiling. TCRdb processed the reads anew with MiXCR; each CDR3 protein has one entry. Of roughly 250,000 distinct CDR3 sequences listed, roughly 80% are singletons. The sequence was collected from a human donor with aplastic anemia. The rearrangement links TRBV7-3 to TRBJ2-1; D is unclear. Source material: sorted CD4+, CD8+, or CD8+CD57+ T cells (not recorded which) from PBMCs. The CDR3 DNA reads as TGTGCCAGCTGCGTAGAGGACGATGAGGAGTTCTTC. Residues: CASCVEDDEEFF.